This T cell receptor (beta chain) was recovered during a study of blood T cell repertoires in COVID-19. TCRdb's copy holds only in-frame clones and misses some; the assay was immunoSEQ multiplex PCR. The table shows 300,000 to 500,000 clones, with 70% to 90% occurring only once. This CDR3 is 16 amino acids long. The germline V gene encodes CDR1 ENHRY and CDR2 SYGVKD. V was cut by 0 bases and J by 0 bases, with 9 bases left in between. This TCR derives from a woman between 40 and 55 years old with acute COVID-19. Sample: PBMCs or T cells enriched from blood (not recorded which). The chain carries TRBV10-3 and TRBJ1-3; no reliable D call. The CDR3 region has the DNA TGTGCCATCAGTGAGTCGGGAGTTAGCTCTGGAAACACCATATATTTT. Amino acids: CAISESGVSSGNTIYF.